The clone carrying this T cell receptor beta chain was seen more than once but under ten times. Per the germline V gene, CDR1 is MRHNA and CDR2 is SNTAGT. The CDR3 runs to 14 residues. The V gene end was trimmed by 2 bases and the J gene end by 2 bases; junction bases not matched to a gene: 2. The Seattle site enrolled patients during active infection and followed them longitudinally. This sample is drawn from a study of blood T cell repertoires in COVID-19. Background on the study: Acute-phase and convalescent COVID-19 samples originated in the United States, Italy and Spain.

Original methodology: How many nucleated cells were present was estimated from reference gene primer amplification. Profiled with immunoSEQ multiplex PCR; TCRdb holds only in-frame clones, not every one. The V and J calls and clone size were taken over from that table, and D and trimming were inferred from the DNA. The sample has approximately 200,000 clones, roughly 81% seen once; the top ten hold over 9.5%. The sequencing input was peripheral blood. The receptor's source is an elderly woman with COVID-19, enrolled during active disease. V is TRBV6-4 and J is TRBJ1-2; 7 bases are a match to TRBD1. The chain's CDR3 is CASSDTDRNYGYTF. CDR3 DNA sequence: TGTGCCAGCAGTGACACGGACAGGAACTATGGCTACACCTTC.